The 31 T cell receptor beta chains presented below share a single source sample, sequenced in a study of blood T cell repertoires in COVID-19. Method: immunoSEQ multiplex PCR; TCRdb's copy keeps in-frame clones and lacks some. The sample lists approximately 200,000 clones, 87% occurring once. The material sequenced was PBMCs or T cells enriched from blood (not recorded which). The receptors were gathered from a young man who had recovered from COVID-19.

This rearrangement joins TRBV28 to TRBJ2-7; TRBD2 might be the D (5 bases). V gave up 5 bases and J gave up 1 base, with 9 bases separating them. Per the germline V gene, CDR1 is MDHEN and CDR2 is SYDVKM. This CDR3 comprises 13 residues. In DNA form, the CDR3 reads TGTGCCAGCAGTCAGCGGCTATCCTACGAGCAGTACTTC. This translates into CASSQRLSYEQYF.

In this sample, this clone turned up once. The chain employs TRBV3-1 (or the pseudogene TRBV3-2) and TRBJ2-3; TRBD1 might be the D (6 bases). Germline V gives CDR1 LGHDT, CDR2 YNNKEL (reference sequence). The CDR3 sequence is 15 residues long. V shed 2 bases and J shed 6 bases, with 15 bases lying between them. The CDR3 spells CASSQTLQGGDTQYF. The DNA for the CDR3 is TGTGCCAGCAGCCAAACTCTACAGGGCGGGGATACGCAGTATTTT.

V gene TRBV29-1 combines with J gene TRBJ1-6; D may be TRBD1 (5 bases). The V end lost 3 bases, the J end lost 0 bases, and 15 bases lay between the germline ends. Germline lookup yields CDR1 SQVTM and CDR2 ANQGSEA. CDR3 size: 17 residues. CDR3 coding DNA: TGCAGCGTTGAGTGGCAGGGAACTATCTCCTATAATTCACCCCTCCACTTT. Its translation is CSVEWQGTISYNSPLHF.

The V gene is TRBV5-1, the J gene TRBJ2-5, with 9 bases identical to TRBD2. CDR3 length equals 16 residues. J was trimmed by 3 bases and V by 4 bases; bases with no gene match: 10. Germline assignment: CDR1 SGHRS and CDR2 YFSETQ. The CDR3 reads CASSLPGSGGKETQYF. In DNA, the CDR3 is TGCGCCAGCAGCCTGCCGGGTAGCGGGGGAAAAGAGACCCAGTACTTC.

V usage is TRBV21-1 and J usage is TRBJ2-3; the D call of TRBD2 is as the table states it, not checked on the DNA. TRBV21-1 is noted as a pseudogene. The CDR3 has 17 amino acids. CDR3 region: CASSKELGGERTDTQYF. The CDR3 coding sequence is TGTGCCAGCAGCAAGGAGCTAGGGGGGGAAAGGACAGATACGCAGTATTTT.

The gene calls are TRBV28 and TRBJ2-7, with TRBD2 matching 10 bases. CDR1 MDHEN and CDR2 SYDVKM come from the germline V gene. Trimming took 0 bases from V and 5 from J; bases not matched to a gene: 4. This CDR3 is 15 amino acids long. This chain's CDR3 is CASSLWSSGSHEQYF. The CDR3 region has the DNA TGTGCCAGCAGTTTATGGTCTAGCGGGAGTCACGAGCAGTACTTC.

The chain joins TRBV7-6 to TRBJ1-1, with TRBD1 matching 8 bases. Per the germline V gene, CDR1 is SGHVS and CDR2 is FNYEAQ. The V segment lost 0 bases and the J segment 6 bases; nucleotides outside the gene matches: 9. The length of the CDR3 is 16 residues. The CDR3 DNA is TGTGCCAGCAGCTTAGCGGGGCAGGGGGCGATCTCTGAAGCTTTCTTT. Protein product: CASSLAGQGAISEAFF.

V and J are TRBV5-1 and TRBJ2-1; a weak D match, TRBD2 (6 bases). Trimming removed 4 bases from V and 7 bases from J, with 24 bases in between. There are 17 residues in the CDR3. Germline lookup yields CDR1 SGHRS and CDR2 YFSETQ. In DNA form, the CDR3 reads TGCGCCAGCAGCAGATTTACCGGGACTCGCGACGGGAATGAGCAGTTCTTC. Its protein is CASSRFTGTRDGNEQFF.

This rearrangement joins TRBV27 to TRBJ1-2; weak D call: TRBD1 (6 bases). The V and J ends lost 9 bases and 8 bases respectively, with 22 bases between them. Germline V gene sequence: CDR1 MNHEY, CDR2 SMNVEV (reference sequence). CDR3 length equals 14 residues. CDR3 in amino acids: CASSSWGHAGGYTF. CDR3 bases: TGTGCCAGTTCCAGCTGGGGACATGCAGGCGGCTACACCTTC.

The chain has TRBV15 and TRBJ2-1; maybe TRBD1 (5 bases). CDR1 is LNHNV, CDR2 YYDKDF, per germline (reference sequence). Between the trimmed V and J ends, which lost 4 bases and 7 bases, there was a span of 8 bases. This CDR3 contains 12 residues. CDR3 DNA: TGTGCCACCAGCATGGGGCCTAATGAGCAGTTCTTC. Protein product: CATSMGPNEQFF. Complete variable domain (other parts from reference TRBV15 and TRBJ2-1): DAMVIQNPRYQVTQFGKPVTLSCSQTLNHNVMYWYQQKSSQAPKLLFHYYDKDFNNEADTPDNFQSRRPNTSFCFLDIRSPGLGDTAMYLCATSMGPNEQFFGPGTRLTVL.

The chain links TRBV4-1 to TRBJ2-2; D perhaps matches TRBD1 (6 bases). The V gene lost 0 bases and the J gene lost 5 bases, with 10 bases spanning the gap. The V gene's germline CDR1 is MGHRA and CDR2 YSYEKL. This CDR3 is built from 15 residues. Here the CDR3 reads CASSQEVTGTGELFF. CDR3 sequence (DNA): TGCGCCAGCAGCCAAGAAGTAACAGGGACCGGGGAGCTGTTTTTT.

The chain recombines TRBV6-5 with TRBJ1-1; TRBD1 agrees at 9 bases. Looked up from germline, CDR1 is MNHEY and CDR2 is SVGAGI. The V segment lost 0 bases and the J segment 4 bases; nucleotides outside the gene matches: 3. The CDR3 totals 15 residues. CDR3 nucleotide sequence: TGTGCCAGCAGTTACTCGGGACAGGGTGCCACTGAAGCTTTCTTT. Translating gives CASSYSGQGATEAFF.

The chain employs TRBV30 and TRBJ1-5; maybe TRBD1 (6 bases). V was shortened by 3 bases and J by 7 bases, with 16 bases between the two germline ends. Germline CDR1 reads GTSNPN; CDR2 reads SVGIG (reference sequence). This CDR3 contains 14 residues. CDR3 residues: CAWSQGQGGQPQHF. The CDR3 bases are TGTGCCTGGAGCCAGGGGCAGGGCGGCCAGCCCCAGCATTTT.

This clone has more than one count but fewer than ten. The chain employs TRBV11-3 and TRBJ2-3, with D tentatively TRBD2 (5 bases). Germline V gene lookup returns CDR1 SGHNT and CDR2 YENEEA. V was clipped by 4 bases and J by 0 bases, with 11 bases between them. The CDR3 is made up of 15 amino acids. As DNA, the CDR3 is TGTGCCAGCAGCTCGTCTAGCTCTAGCACAGATACGCAGTATTTT. It is translated as CASSSSSSSTDTQYF.

The chain uses TRBV18 and TRBJ2-7, with D maybe TRBD2 (6 bases). This CDR3 has 13 residues. V was shortened by 2 bases and J by 2 bases, with 7 bases between the two germline ends. The germline CDR1 and CDR2 sequences are KGHSH and LQKENI. CDR3: CASSPASAYEQYF. CDR3 nucleotides: TGTGCCAGCTCACCAGCTAGCGCCTACGAGCAGTACTTC.

The chain recombines TRBV30 with TRBJ1-4; 8 bases align to TRBD1. Unmatched junction bases numbered 3, after V lost 3 bases and J lost 3 bases. Looked up from germline, CDR1 is GTSNPN and CDR2 is SVGIG (reference sequence). This CDR3 contains 14 residues. The CDR3 DNA sequence: TGTGCCTGGAGGCCACAGGGGGCTAATGAAAAACTGTTTTTT. Its protein product is CAWRPQGANEKLFF.

The chain combines TRBV10-2 with TRBJ2-3; 10 nucleotides match TRBD2. This CDR3 is 14 amino acids long. CDR1 is WSHSY, CDR2 SAAADI, per germline. The trim removed 8 bases at V and 12 bases at J, leaving 14 bases unmatched. CDR3 nucleotides: TGCGCCAGCCGGACTAGCGGCCCTCAGGGGGTTCAGTATTTT. Protein sequence: CASRTSGPQGVQYF.

The chain is built from TRBV11-2 and TRBJ1-1, with D unresolved. V was clipped by 5 bases and J by 0 bases, with 10 bases between them. The CDR3 sequence is 14 residues long. Germline assignment: CDR1 SGHAT and CDR2 FQNNGV. The CDR3 sequence: CASSPTGVNTEAFF. The CDR3 nucleotides read TGTGCCAGCAGCCCCACGGGAGTGAACACTGAAGCTTTCTTT. The full variable domain, rest sourced from reference TRBV11-2 and TRBJ1-1, is EAGVAQSPRYKIIEKRQSVAFWCNPISGHATLYWYQQILGQGPKLLIQFQNNGVVDDSQLPKDRFSAERLKGVDSTLKIQPAKLEDSAVYLCASSPTGVNTEAFFGQGTRLTVV.

This chain uses TRBV6-5 with TRBJ1-2; TRBD1 agrees at 7 bases. Germline values: CDR1 MNHEY, CDR2 SVGAGI. The CDR3 sequence is 14 residues long. J lost 8 bases, V lost 2 bases, and 8 bases had no gene match. The CDR3 nucleotides read TGTGCCAGCAGTTACCTAGGGGGCTCGGAAGGCTACACCTTC. This sequence encodes CASSYLGGSEGYTF.

This chain uses TRBV25-1 with TRBJ1-2; D is unclear. There are 11 residues in the CDR3. With 7 bases removed from V and 6 bases from J, the gap between germline ends came to 9 bases. CDR1 and CDR2 (germline): MGHDK, SYGVNS. CDR3 amino acids: CASKTPDGYTF. Written as DNA, the CDR3 is TGTGCCAGCAAAACCCCGGATGGCTACACCTTC.

V and J are TRBV5-1 and TRBJ2-3, with 11 bases lining up with TRBD2. V trimming: 4 bases; J trimming: 0 bases; junction bases outside the gene matches: 10. CDR1 SGHRS and CDR2 YFSETQ come from the germline V gene. The CDR3 has 18 residues. The CDR3: CASSLNTGTSGSTDTQYF. Here the CDR3 DNA reads TGCGCCAGCAGCCTGAATACCGGGACTAGCGGAAGCACAGATACGCAGTATTTT.

The J gene is TRBJ2-3, the V gene TRBV6-2 or TRBV6-3; 10 bases match TRBD1. The CDR3 is 16 amino acids. Germline lookup yields CDR1 MNHEY and CDR2 SVGEGT. V lost 5 bases to trimming and J lost 5 bases; unmatched junction nucleotides: 10. The CDR3 region is CASSDPGQGRGDTQYF. CDR3 sequence (DNA): TGTGCCAGCAGTGACCCGGGACAGGGGCGTGGAGATACGCAGTATTTT.

The chain uses TRBV24-1 and TRBJ1-3, with a tentative D call TRBD1 (6 bases). The CDR3 covers 15 residues. Trimming shortened V by 4 bases and J by 3 bases, and 12 bases separated the two germline ends. Germline V gene lookup returns CDR1 KGHDR and CDR2 SFDVKD. This CDR3 reads CATSETGLFGNTIYF. CDR3 coding DNA: TGTGCCACCAGTGAAACAGGGCTTTTTGGAAACACCATATATTTT.

The V call is TRBV6-5, the J call TRBJ2-3; D gene unclear. Trimming pared 6 bases from V and 7 bases from J, leaving 14 bases between. Germline loops: CDR1 MNHEY, CDR2 SVGAGI. The CDR3 has 13 residues. The CDR3 DNA is TGTGCCAGCAGCCCAGTCTTCTCCCATACGCAGTATTTT. The encoded protein is CASSPVFSHTQYF.

The rearrangement links TRBV5-1 to TRBJ2-1; TRBD2 is a possible D gene (5 bases). Germline CDR1 is SGHRS and CDR2 is YFSETQ. The CDR3 is 12 residues long. V was pared by 1 base and J by 9 bases, with 8 bases between. CDR3 sequence: CASSLSGVEQFF. As DNA, the CDR3 is TGCGCCAGCAGCTTGTCCGGGGTTGAGCAGTTCTTC.

This chain joins TRBV10-3 and TRBJ1-1; TRBD1 might be the D (6 bases). The CDR3 length is 16 residues. Per germline, CDR1 ENHRY and CDR2 SYGVKD. Trimming shortened V by 10 bases and J by 1 base, and 22 bases separated the two germline ends. CDR3 sequence: CATLPWGGGQNTEAFF. The CDR3 nucleotides are TGTGCCACCCTCCCGTGGGGGGGCGGCCAGAACACTGAAGCTTTCTTT.

V is TRBV7-2 and J is TRBJ1-1; perhaps TRBD1 as D (5 bases). Deletions cut 5 bases from V and 5 bases from J, with 15 bases between. CDR1 and CDR2 from the germline V gene are SGHTA and FQGNSA. The CDR3 runs to 14 residues. CDR3 DNA: TGTGCCAGCAGCAGCGACAGCGCGCGGACTGAAGCTTTCTTT. Encoded protein: CASSSDSARTEAFF.

This clone was counted only a few times. This chain uses TRBV9 with TRBJ2-7, with unresolved D. CDR3 length: 13 amino acids. V lost 5 bases to trimming and J lost 5 bases, with 14 bases between them. Germline loops: CDR1 SGDLS, CDR2 YYNGEE. This CDR3 reads CASSDGSSHEQYF. In nucleotides, the CDR3 is TGTGCCAGCAGTGACGGTAGTAGCCACGAGCAGTACTTC.

The gene calls are TRBV28 and TRBJ2-1; 8 bases are shared with TRBD2. Germline CDR1 is MDHEN and CDR2 is SYDVKM. With V trimmed by 4 bases and J by 7 bases, 9 bases remained unmatched. The CDR3 is made up of 15 amino acids. The CDR3 loop reads CASSSPGGPRNEQFF. In DNA form, the CDR3 reads TGTGCCAGCAGTTCCCCGGGAGGGCCAAGAAATGAGCAGTTCTTC.

This clone was observed a handful of times. The rearrangement joins TRBV4-2 to TRBJ1-1; no reliable D call. Per germline, CDR1 LGHNA and CDR2 YNFKEQ. The CDR3 sequence is 16 residues long. The V end lost 1 base, the J end lost 1 base, and 13 bases lay between the germline ends. The CDR3 loop reads CASSQVDLGGNTEAFF. The CDR3 DNA reads TGTGCCAGCAGCCAAGTCGACCTGGGAGGGAACACTGAAGCTTTCTTT.

This chain connects TRBV6-5 to TRBJ1-2; D uncertain. The CDR3 totals 13 residues. CDR1 is MNHEY and CDR2 is SVGAGI in the germline V gene. With 0 bases removed from V and 4 bases from J, the gap between germline ends came to 6 bases. CDR3 protein: CASSYSGSYGYTF. The DNA for the CDR3 is TGTGCCAGCAGTTACTCTGGGAGCTATGGCTACACCTTC.